This entry lists 10 T cell receptor beta chains sequenced from one sample in a study of blood T cell repertoires in COVID-19. Using immunoSEQ multiplex PCR, the repertoire was profiled, and TCRdb retains in-frame clones only, with some absent. Of about 160,000 clones in the sample, roughly 80% were seen once. Sample: peripheral blood. The receptors stem from a man aged 60-69 years with acute or convalescent COVID-19.

V and J are TRBV4-2 and TRBJ1-5, with D unresolved. V was pared by 0 bases and J by 0 bases, with 6 bases between. The CDR3 contains 15 residues. Germline-derived CDR1 and CDR2 are LGHNA and YNFKEQ. CDR3 protein: CASSQDRNSNQPQHF. In DNA form, the CDR3 reads TGTGCCAGCAGCCAAGACAGGAATAGCAATCAGCCCCAGCATTTT.

This clone is a singleton in its sample. The V gene is TRBV19, the J gene TRBJ2-3; no clear D gene. V lost 0 bases and J lost 6, with 13 bases in between. The CDR3 sequence is 15 residues long. Germline V CDR1 and CDR2: LNHDA, SQIVND (reference sequence). This CDR3 reads CASSIDLSPGDTQYF. The CDR3 coding sequence is TGTGCCAGTAGTATAGATCTTAGCCCTGGGGATACGCAGTATTTT.

This chain uses TRBV10-3 with TRBJ2-1; TRBD2 matches at 10 bases. Trimming took 7 bases from V and 4 from J; bases not matched to a gene: 4. This CDR3 comprises 14 residues. CDR1 and CDR2 from the germline V gene are ENHRY and SYGVKD. The CDR3 sequence: CAITTSGAYNEQFF. The CDR3 nucleotides are TGTGCCATCACCACTAGCGGGGCGTACAATGAGCAGTTCTTC.

V is TRBV5-4 and J is TRBJ1-2; 7 bases agree with TRBD1. Germline CDR1 and CDR2: SGHNT and YYREEE (reference sequence). The V and J ends lost 0 bases and 5 bases, in that order; junction bases with no gene match: 10. The length of the CDR3 is 16 residues. CDR3 residues: CASSLEQGTLFYGYTF. DNA of the CDR3: TGTGCCAGCAGCTTGGAACAGGGGACGCTCTTTTATGGCTACACCTTC.

CDR3 in amino acids: CASSLQGVNEQFF. DNA of the CDR3: TGTGCCAGCAGTTTACAGGGGGTGAATGAGCAGTTCTTC. The chain couples TRBV2 to TRBJ2-1, with 8 bases identical to TRBD1. V dropped 5 bases and J dropped 7; count of bases not matched to a gene: 4. CDR1 and CDR2 (germline): SNHLY, FYNNEI. The CDR3 totals 13 residues.

This rearrangement joins TRBV7-2 to TRBJ1-1; D is uncertain. CDR1 SGHTA and CDR2 FQGNSA come from the germline V gene. V was shortened by 5 bases and J by 1 base, with 11 bases between the two germline ends. This CDR3 region has 14 residues. The CDR3 DNA is TGTGCCAGCAGCCAAAACGGGAGGAACACTGAAGCTTTCTTT. It encodes CASSQNGRNTEAFF.

The chain joins TRBV30 to TRBJ2-1; 8 bases match TRBD2. V shed 1 base, J shed 3 bases, and the junction held 8 bases outside the gene matches. This CDR3 spans 16 amino acids. Germline CDR1 and CDR2: GTSNPN and SVGIG (reference sequence). CDR3: CAWSEPAGGFYNEQFF. The CDR3 DNA is TGTGCCTGGAGTGAACCTGCGGGGGGCTTCTACAATGAGCAGTTCTTC.

The chain uses TRBV7-8 and TRBJ1-3; 8 positions agree with TRBD1. Germline CDR1 is SGHVS and CDR2 is FQNEAQ. The V gene end was trimmed by 5 bases and the J gene end by 0 bases; junction bases not matched to a gene: 3. The CDR3 is made up of 15 amino acids. The CDR3 DNA reads TGTGCCAGCAGCATCGGACAGGGCTCTGGAAACACCATATATTTT. This gives the protein CASSIGQGSGNTIYF. Drawing the rest from reference TRBV7-8 and TRBJ1-3, the complete variable domain is GAGVSQSPRYKVAKRGQDVALRCDPISGHVSLFWYQQALGQGPEFLTYFQNEAQLDKSGLPSDRFFAERPEGSVSTLKIQRTQQEDSAVYLCASSIGQGSGNTIYFGEGSWLTVV.

This chain connects TRBV9 to TRBJ2-2; 7 bases map to TRBD1. Trimming took 4 bases from V and 6 from J; bases not matched to a gene: 3. Germline V gives CDR1 SGDLS, CDR2 YYNGEE. This CDR3 has 13 amino acids. The chain's CDR3 is CASSKGQAGELFF. CDR3 coding DNA: TGTGCCAGCAGCAAAGGACAGGCCGGGGAGCTGTTTTTT.

The chain links TRBV18 to TRBJ1-3, with TRBD1 matching 12 bases. Germline lookup yields CDR1 KGHSH and CDR2 LQKENI. With V trimmed by 3 bases and J by 4 bases, 1 base remained unmatched. CDR3 length: 15 residues. CDR3 sequence: CASSPGTGGGNTIYF. In nucleotides, the CDR3 is TGTGCCAGCTCACCGGGGACAGGGGGCGGAAACACCATATATTTT.